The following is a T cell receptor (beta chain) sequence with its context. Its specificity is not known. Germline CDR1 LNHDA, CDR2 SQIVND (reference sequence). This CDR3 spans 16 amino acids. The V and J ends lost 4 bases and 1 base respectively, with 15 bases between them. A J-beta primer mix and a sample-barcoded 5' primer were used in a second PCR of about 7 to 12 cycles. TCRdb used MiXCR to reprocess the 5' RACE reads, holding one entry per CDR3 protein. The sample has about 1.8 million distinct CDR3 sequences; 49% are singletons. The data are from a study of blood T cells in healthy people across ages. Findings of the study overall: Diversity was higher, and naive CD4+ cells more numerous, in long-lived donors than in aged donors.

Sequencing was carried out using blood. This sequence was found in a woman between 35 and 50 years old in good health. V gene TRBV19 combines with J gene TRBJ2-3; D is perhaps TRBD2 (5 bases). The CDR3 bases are TGTGCCAGTAGTAGGACTGGGCAGAGTGGCACAGATACGCAGTATTTT. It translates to CASSRTGQSGTDTQYF. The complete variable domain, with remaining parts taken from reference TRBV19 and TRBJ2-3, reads DGGITQSPKYLFRKEGQNVTLSCEQNLNHDAMYWYRQDPGQGLRLIYYSQIVNDFQKGDIAEGYSVSREKKESFPLTVTSAQKNPTAFYLCASSRTGQSGTDTQYFGPGTRLTVL.